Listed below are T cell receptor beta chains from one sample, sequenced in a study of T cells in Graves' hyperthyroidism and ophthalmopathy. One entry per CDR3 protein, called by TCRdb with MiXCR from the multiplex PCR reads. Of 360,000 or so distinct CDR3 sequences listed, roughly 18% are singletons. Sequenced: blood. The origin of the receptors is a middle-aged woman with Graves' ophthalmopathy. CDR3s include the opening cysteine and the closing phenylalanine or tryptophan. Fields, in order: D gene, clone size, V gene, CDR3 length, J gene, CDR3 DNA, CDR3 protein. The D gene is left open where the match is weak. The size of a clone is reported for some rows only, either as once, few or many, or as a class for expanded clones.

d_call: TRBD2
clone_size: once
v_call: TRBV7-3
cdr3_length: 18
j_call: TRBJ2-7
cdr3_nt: TGTGCCAGCAGCTTAACAAGGAAAGGACAAGCGGGAGCTACTGAGCAGTACTTC
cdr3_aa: CASSLTRKGQAGATEQYF

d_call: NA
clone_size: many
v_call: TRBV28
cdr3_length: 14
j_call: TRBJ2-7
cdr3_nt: TGTGCCAGCACCCTAGAAGGGTCATCCTACGAGCAGTACTTC
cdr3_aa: CASTLEGSSYEQYF

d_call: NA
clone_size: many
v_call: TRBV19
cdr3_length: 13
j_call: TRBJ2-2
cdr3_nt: TGTGCCAGTAGTATCCCTTACACCGGGGAGCTGTTTTTT
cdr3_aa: CASSIPYTGELFF

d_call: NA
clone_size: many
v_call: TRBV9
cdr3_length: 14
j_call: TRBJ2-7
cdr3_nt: TGTGCCAGCAGCGCCAATCCTAGCTCCTACGAGCAGTACTTC
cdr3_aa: CASSANPSSYEQYF

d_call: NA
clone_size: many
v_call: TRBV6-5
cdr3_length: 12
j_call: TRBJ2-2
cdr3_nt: TGTGCCAGCAGTTATCTCACCGGGGAGCTGTTTTTT
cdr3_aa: CASSYLTGELFF

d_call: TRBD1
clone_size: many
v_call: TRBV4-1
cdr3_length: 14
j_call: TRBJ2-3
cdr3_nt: TGCGCCAGCCAAGACAGGGGGAATGTAGATACGCAGTATTTT
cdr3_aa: CASQDRGNVDTQYF

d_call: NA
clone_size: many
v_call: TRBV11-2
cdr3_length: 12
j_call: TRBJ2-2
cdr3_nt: TGTGCCAGCAGCTTATCTGGCGGGGAGCTGTTTTTT
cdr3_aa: CASSLSGGELFF

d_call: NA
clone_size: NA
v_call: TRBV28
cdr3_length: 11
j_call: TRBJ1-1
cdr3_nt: TGTGCCAGCAGTTTATCTTCCTTGGCTTTCTTT
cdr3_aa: CASSLSSLAFF

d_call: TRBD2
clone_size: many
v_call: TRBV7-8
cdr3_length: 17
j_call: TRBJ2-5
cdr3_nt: TGTGCCAGCAGCTTAGCTGGAGGACTAGTTAGGGCAGAGACCCAGTACTTC
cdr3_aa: CASSLAGGLVRAETQYF

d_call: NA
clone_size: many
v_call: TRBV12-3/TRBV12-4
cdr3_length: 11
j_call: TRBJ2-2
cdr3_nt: TGTGACCTGGAAGGGCCCGGGGAGCTGTTTTTT
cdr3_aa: CDLEGPGELFF

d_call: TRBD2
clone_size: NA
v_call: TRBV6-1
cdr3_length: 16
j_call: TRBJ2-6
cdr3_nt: TGTGCCAGCAGGGTGGGAGGGTTCTCTGGGGCCAACGTCCTGACTTTC
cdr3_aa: CASRVGGFSGANVLTF

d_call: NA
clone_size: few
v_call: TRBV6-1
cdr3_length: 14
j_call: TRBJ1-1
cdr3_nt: TGTGCCAGCAGTCAAGGACACCTGAACACTGAAGCTTTCTTT
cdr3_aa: CASSQGHLNTEAFF

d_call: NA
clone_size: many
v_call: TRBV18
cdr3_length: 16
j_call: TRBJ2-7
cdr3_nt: TGTGCCAGCTCACCAGGGCTCGCCCCACCGGTGCACGAGCAGTACTTC
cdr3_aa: CASSPGLAPPVHEQYF

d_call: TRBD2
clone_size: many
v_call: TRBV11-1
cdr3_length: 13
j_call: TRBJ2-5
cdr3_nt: TGTGCCAGTGGGCGGGAGGCCCACGAGACCCAGTACTTC
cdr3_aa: CASGREAHETQYF

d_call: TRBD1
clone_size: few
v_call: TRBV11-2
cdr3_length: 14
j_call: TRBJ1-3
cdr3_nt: TGTGCCAGCAGCACCCGGGACAGTGGAAACACCATATATTTT
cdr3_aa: CASSTRDSGNTIYF

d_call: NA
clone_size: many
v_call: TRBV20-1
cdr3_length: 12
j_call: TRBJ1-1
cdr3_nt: TGTCGGAGGGGTGGATCGAACACTGAAGCTTTCTTT
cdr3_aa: CRRGGSNTEAFF

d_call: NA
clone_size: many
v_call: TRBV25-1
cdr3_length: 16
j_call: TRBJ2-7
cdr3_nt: TGTGCCAGCAGGGGCTATAAGCAGGGGTTAAGCTACGAGCAGTACTTC
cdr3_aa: CASRGYKQGLSYEQYF

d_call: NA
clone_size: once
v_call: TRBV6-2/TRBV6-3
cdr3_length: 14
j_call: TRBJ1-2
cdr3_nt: TGTGCCAGCAGGGAAAGTACAGATCTCTATGGCTACACCTTC
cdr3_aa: CASRESTDLYGYTF

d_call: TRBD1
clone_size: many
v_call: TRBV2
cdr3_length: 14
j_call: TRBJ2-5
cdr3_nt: TGTGCCAGCCAGGGGGTGGCCCGCCAAGAGACCCAGTACTTC
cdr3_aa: CASQGVARQETQYF

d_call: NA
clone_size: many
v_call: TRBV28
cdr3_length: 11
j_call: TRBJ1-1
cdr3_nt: TGTGCCAGCAGCTTTAACCTTGAAGCTTTCTTT
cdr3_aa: CASSFNLEAFF

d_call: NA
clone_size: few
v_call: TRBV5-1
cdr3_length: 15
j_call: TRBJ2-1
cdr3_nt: TGCGCCAGCAGCGAGGGGACCAGCTCCTACAATGAGCAGTTCTTC
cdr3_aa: CASSEGTSSYNEQFF

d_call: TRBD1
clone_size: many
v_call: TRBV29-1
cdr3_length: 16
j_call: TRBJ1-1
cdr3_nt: TGCAGCGTTGAGGATACAGGGGGGAGTATTCACACTGAAGCTTTCTTT
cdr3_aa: CSVEDTGGSIHTEAFF

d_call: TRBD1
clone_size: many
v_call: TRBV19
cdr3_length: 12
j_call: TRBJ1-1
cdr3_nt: TGTGCCACTAGTGAGGGGGCTACTGAAGCTTTCTTT
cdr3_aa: CATSEGATEAFF

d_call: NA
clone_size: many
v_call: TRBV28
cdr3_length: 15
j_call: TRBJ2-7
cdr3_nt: TGTGCCAGCAGGTCCCCTACGGTTGGAGGGTACGAGCAGTACTTC
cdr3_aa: CASRSPTVGGYEQYF

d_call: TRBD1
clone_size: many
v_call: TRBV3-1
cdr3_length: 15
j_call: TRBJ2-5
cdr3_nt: TGTGCCAGCAGCCATGGGGGACAGGGCGAGGAGACCCAGTACTTC
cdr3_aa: CASSHGGQGEETQYF

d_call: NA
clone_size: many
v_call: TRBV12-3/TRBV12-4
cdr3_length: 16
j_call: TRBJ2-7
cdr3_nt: TGTGCCAGCAGCCCTACCGGTGGGCGGGACAGCTACGAGCAGTACTTC
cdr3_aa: CASSPTGGRDSYEQYF

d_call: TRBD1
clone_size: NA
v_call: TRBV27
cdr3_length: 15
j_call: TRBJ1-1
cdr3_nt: TGTGCCAGCAGTCCTCAAGGGGGCATGAACACTGAAGCTTTCTTT
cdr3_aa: CASSPQGGMNTEAFF

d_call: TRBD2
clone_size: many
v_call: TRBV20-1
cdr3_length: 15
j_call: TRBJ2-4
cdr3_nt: TGCAGTGCTAGGGTGGGAGGCGGGAGAGGGGACATTCAGTACTTC
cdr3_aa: CSARVGGGRGDIQYF

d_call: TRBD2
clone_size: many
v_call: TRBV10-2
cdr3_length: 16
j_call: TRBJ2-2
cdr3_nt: TGCGCCAGCAGTATCACTAGCGGGACTATCACCGGGGAGCTGTTTTTT
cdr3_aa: CASSITSGTITGELFF

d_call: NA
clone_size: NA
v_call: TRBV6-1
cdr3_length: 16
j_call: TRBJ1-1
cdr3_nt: TGTGCCAGCAGTGAAGGATTTGGGTGGTTGGGCACTGAAGCTTTCTTT
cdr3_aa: CASSEGFGWLGTEAFF

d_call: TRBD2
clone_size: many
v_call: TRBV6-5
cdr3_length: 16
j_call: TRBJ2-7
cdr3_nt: TGTGCCAGCAGTTATCGACGACTAGCGGGGGACTACGAGCAGTACTTC
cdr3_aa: CASSYRRLAGDYEQYF

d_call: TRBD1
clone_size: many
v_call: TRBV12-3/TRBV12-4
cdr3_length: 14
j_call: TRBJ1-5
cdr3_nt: TGTGCCAGCAGGTGGACAGGGGACAATCAGCCCCAGCATTTT
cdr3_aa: CASRWTGDNQPQHF

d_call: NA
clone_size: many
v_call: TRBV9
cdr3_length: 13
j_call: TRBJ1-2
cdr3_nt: TGTGCCAGCAGCGTAAGTTGGGGCTCTGGCTACACCTTC
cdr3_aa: CASSVSWGSGYTF

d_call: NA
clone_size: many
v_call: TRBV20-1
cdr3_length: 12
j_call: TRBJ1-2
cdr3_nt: TGCAGTGCTAGTCTCGGGAGCTCTGGCTACACCTTC
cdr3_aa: CSASLGSSGYTF

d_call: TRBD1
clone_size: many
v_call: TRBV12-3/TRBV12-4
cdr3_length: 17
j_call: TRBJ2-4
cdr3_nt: TGTGCCAGCACCCCGCCCGGGACAGGGGTTGCCAAAAACATTCAGTACTTC
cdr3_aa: CASTPPGTGVAKNIQYF

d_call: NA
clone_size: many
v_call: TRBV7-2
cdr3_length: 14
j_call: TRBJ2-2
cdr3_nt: TGTGCCAGCAGCTTAGTCCTGGTCACCGGGGAGCTGTTTTTT
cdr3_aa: CASSLVLVTGELFF

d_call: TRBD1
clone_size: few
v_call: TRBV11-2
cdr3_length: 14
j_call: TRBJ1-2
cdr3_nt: TGTGCCAGCAGTCGACAGGGGGGAAAAGGAGGCTACACCTTC
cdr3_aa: CASSRQGGKGGYTF

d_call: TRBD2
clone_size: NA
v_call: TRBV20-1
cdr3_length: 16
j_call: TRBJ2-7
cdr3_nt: TGCAGTGCTAGAGATTCGTGGGGGGGAACCGGGTACGAGCAGTCCTTC
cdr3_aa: CSARDSWGGTGYEQSF

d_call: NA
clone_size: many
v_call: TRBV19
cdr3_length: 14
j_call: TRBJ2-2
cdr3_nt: TGTGCCAGTAGCCCTAGACCGGGAACCGGGGAGCTGTTTTTT
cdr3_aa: CASSPRPGTGELFF

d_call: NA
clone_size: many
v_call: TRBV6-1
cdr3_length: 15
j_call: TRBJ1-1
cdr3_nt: TGTGCCAGCAGAGGAATTCGACAGGTGGGGACTGAAGCTTTCTTT
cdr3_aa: CASRGIRQVGTEAFF

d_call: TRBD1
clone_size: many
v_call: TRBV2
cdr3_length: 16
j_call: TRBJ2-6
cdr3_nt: TGTGCCAGCAGTGAGGACAGGGGTTCTGGGGCCAACGTCCTGACTTTC
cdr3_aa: CASSEDRGSGANVLTF

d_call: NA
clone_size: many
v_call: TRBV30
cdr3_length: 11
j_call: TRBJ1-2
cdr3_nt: TGTGCCTGGAGTGATGGGTCTGGCTACACCTTC
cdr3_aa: CAWSDGSGYTF

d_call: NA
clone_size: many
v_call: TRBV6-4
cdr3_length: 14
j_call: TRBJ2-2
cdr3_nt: TGTGCCAGCAGTCCTTTCGCGAACACCGGGGAGCTGTTTTTT
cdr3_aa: CASSPFANTGELFF

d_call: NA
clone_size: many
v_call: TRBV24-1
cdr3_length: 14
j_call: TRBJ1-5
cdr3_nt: TGTGCCACCAGTGAGGAGGGAGGCAATCAGCCCCAGCATTTT
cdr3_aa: CATSEEGGNQPQHF

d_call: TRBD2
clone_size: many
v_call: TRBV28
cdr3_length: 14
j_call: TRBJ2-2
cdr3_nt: TGTGCCAGCTACCGGACTAGCGAAACCGGGGAGCTGTTTTTT
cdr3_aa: CASYRTSETGELFF

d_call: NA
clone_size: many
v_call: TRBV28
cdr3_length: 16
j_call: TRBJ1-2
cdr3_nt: TGTGCCAGCAGTTTACCAGGGGCGAGGGCTAACTATGGCTACACCTTC
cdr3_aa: CASSLPGARANYGYTF

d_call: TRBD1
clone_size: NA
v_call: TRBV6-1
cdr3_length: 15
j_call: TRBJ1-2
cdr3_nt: TGTGCCAGCAGCTCCCTACAGGGGGCGCAGGATGGCTACACCTTC
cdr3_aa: CASSSLQGAQDGYTF

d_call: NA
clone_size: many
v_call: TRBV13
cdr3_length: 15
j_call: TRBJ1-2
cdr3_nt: TGTGCCAGCAGCTTAGGCGACACCGCTGACTATGGCTACACCTTC
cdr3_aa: CASSLGDTADYGYTF

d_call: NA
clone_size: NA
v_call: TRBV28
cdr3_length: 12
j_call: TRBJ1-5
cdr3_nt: TGTGCCATCGTAAGCGGCAATCAGCCCCAGCATTTT
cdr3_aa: CAIVSGNQPQHF